The 3 T cell receptor beta chains given below trace back to one sample, sequenced in a study of regulatory T cells in long-lasting Graves disease. Construction of TCR beta libraries relied on iRepertoire HTBI primers and on Arm-PCR targeting CDR3 regions. TCRdb itself ran the multiplex PCR reads through MiXCR, one entry per CDR3 protein. This repertoire shows 300,000 to 450,000 distinct CDR3 sequences, about a sixth found once; its top ten account for about 20%. Time point given: newly diagnosed GD, antithyroid drugs for less than 3 months. RNA extracted from PBMCs served as the sequencing template. Sequenced material: peripheral blood mononuclear cells (PBMCs), taken at new diagnosis, from a patient treated with antithyroid drugs. Source of these receptors: a female donor with Graves disease.

This clonotype was found many times. V is TRBV20-1 and J is TRBJ2-1, with 8 bases lining up with TRBD2. Germline CDR1 and CDR2: DFQATT and SNEGSKA (reference sequence). This CDR3 spans 13 amino acids. The trim removed 3 bases at V and 5 bases at J, leaving 3 bases unmatched. CDR3 nucleotides: TGCAGTGCTAGCGGGAGGGCAGACAATGAGCAGTTCTTC. Translating it yields CSASGRADNEQFF.

This clonotype was seen ten or more times. The chain joins TRBV12-5 to TRBJ1-1, with no clear D. The CDR3 totals 13 residues. The V gene's germline CDR1 is LGHNT and CDR2 FRNRAP. The V end was cut by 0 bases, the J end by 3 bases, with 5 bases between. The CDR3 is CASGLVMYTEAFF. CDR3 in DNA: TGTGCTAGTGGTTTGGTTATGTACACTGAAGCTTTCTTT.

In this sample, this clonotype turned up many times. The chain links TRBV7-2 to TRBJ2-6; D may be TRBD1 or TRBD2 (6 bases each). The germline V gene has CDR1 SGHTA and CDR2 FQGNSA. With 1 base removed from V and 2 bases from J, the gap between germline ends came to 18 bases. This CDR3 has 19 amino acids. In DNA form, the CDR3 reads TGTGCCAGCAGCTTAGAGGAGTCTGGTAGGGGGGCTGGGGCCAACGTCCTGACTTTC. The encoded protein is CASSLEESGRGAGANVLTF.